This TCR beta chain was retrieved from a study of cytomegalovirus exposure and HLA in healthy donors. A remark on this clone: The antigen remains unidentified.

General study points: A later analysis found most CMV-associated TCR beta chains apparently HLA-restricted.

Researchers ran the PCR with 60 Vbeta and 13 Jbeta primers. Assay: immunoSEQ multiplex PCR; the TCRdb copy retains only in-frame clones and omits some. This table holds about 160,000 clones, around 84% found once. Though nominally healthy at sampling, donors likely had unrecorded immune exposures. The CDR3 length is 13 residues. CDR1 is LNHNV, CDR2 YYDKDF, per germline (reference sequence). V trimming: 3 bases; J trimming: 5 bases; junction bases outside the gene matches: 1. This receptor was taken from a man aged 18-30 years in good health and CMV-seropositive. The sequenced sample consisted of PBMCs. This chain uses TRBV15 with TRBJ1-2, with 9 bases that match TRBD1. This CDR3 is CATSSGTGYGYTF. The CDR3 coding sequence is TGTGCCACCAGCAGCGGGACAGGGTATGGCTACACCTTC.